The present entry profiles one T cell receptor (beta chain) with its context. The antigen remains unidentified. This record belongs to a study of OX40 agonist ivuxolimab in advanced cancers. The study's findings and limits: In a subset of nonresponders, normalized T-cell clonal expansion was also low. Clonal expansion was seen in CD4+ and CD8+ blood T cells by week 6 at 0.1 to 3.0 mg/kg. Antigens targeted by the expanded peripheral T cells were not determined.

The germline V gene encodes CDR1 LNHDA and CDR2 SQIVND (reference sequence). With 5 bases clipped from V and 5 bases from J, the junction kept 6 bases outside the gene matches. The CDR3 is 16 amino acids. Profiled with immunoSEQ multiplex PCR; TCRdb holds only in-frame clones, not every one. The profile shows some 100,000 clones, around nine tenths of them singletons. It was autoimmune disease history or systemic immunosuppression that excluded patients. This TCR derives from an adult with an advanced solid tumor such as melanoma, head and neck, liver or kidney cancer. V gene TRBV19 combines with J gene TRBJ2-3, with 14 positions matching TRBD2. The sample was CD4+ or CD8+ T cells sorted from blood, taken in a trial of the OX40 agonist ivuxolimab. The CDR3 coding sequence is TGTGCCAGTAGTCTCGGACTAGCGGGAGGATTAGATACGCAGTATTTT. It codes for CASSLGLAGGLDTQYF.